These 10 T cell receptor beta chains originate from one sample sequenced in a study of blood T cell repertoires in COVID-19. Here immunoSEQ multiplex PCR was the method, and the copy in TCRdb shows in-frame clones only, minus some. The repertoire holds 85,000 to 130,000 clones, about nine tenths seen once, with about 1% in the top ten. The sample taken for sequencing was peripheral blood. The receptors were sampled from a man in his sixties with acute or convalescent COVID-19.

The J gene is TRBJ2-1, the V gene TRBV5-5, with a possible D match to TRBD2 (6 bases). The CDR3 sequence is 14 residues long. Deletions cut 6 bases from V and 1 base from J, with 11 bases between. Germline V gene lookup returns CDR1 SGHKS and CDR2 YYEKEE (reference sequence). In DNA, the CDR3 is TGTGCCAGCACCCGGGACTCATCCTACAATGAGCAGTTCTTC. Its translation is CASTRDSSYNEQFF.

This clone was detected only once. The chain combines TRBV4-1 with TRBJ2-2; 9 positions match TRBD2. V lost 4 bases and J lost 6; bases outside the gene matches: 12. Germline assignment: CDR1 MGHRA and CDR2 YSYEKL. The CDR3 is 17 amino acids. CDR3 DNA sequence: TGCGCCAGCAGCCCCGCGGCTAGCGGGGTAGCGGCCGGGGAGCTGTTTTTT. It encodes CASSPAASGVAAGELFF.

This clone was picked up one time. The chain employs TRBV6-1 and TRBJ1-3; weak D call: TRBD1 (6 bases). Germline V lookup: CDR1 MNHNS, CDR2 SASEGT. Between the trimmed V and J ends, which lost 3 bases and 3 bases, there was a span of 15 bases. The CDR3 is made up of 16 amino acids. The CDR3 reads CASSDQGHRVGNTIYF. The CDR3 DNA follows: TGTGCCAGCAGTGATCAGGGGCATCGAGTTGGAAACACCATATATTTT.

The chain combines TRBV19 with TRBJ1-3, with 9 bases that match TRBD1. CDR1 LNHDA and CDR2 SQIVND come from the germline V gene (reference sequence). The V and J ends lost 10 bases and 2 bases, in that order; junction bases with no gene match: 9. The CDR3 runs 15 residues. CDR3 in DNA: TGTGCCACCTCCCAAGGGACAGGGACTGGAAACACCATATATTTT. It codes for CATSQGTGTGNTIYF.

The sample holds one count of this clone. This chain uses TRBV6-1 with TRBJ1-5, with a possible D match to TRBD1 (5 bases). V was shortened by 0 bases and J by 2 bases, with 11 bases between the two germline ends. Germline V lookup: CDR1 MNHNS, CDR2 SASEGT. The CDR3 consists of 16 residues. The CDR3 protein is CASSEAQGRRNQPQHF. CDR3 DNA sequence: TGTGCCAGCAGTGAAGCGCAGGGCAGGCGCAATCAGCCCCAGCATTTT.

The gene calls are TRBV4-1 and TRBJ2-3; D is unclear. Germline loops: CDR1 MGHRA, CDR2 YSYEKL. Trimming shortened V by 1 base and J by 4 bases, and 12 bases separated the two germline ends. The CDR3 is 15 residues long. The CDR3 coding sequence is TGCGCCAGCAGCCAAGGTTCCCCCCAGGCAGATACGCAGTATTTT. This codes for CASSQGSPQADTQYF.

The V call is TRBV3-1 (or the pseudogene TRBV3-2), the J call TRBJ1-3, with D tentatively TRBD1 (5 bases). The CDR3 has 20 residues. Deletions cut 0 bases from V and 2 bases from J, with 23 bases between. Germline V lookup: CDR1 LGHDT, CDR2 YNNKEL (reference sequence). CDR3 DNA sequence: TGTGCCAGCAGCCAAGATTCTCCTTGGATTGGGGGGGGAGCTGGAAACACCATATATTTT. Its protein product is CASSQDSPWIGGGAGNTIYF.

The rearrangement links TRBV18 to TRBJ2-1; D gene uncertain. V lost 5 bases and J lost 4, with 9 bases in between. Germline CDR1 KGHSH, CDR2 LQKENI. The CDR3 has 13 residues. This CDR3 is CASSGQAYNEQFF. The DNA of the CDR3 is TGTGCCAGCTCAGGTCAGGCGTACAATGAGCAGTTCTTC.

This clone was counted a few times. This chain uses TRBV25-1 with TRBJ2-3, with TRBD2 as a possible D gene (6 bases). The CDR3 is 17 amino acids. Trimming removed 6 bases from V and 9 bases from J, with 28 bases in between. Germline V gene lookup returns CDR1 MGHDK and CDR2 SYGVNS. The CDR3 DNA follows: TGTGCCAGCAGCAGTACCTCCCCGGGACTCCCCGGACGAACGCAGTATTTT. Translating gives CASSSTSPGLPGRTQYF. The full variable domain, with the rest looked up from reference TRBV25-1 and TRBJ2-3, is EADIYQTPRYLVIGTGKKITLECSQTMGHDKMYWYQQDPGMELHLIHYSYGVNSTEKGDLSSESTVSRIRTEHFPLTLESARPSHTSQYLCASSSTSPGLPGRTQYFGPGTRLTVL.

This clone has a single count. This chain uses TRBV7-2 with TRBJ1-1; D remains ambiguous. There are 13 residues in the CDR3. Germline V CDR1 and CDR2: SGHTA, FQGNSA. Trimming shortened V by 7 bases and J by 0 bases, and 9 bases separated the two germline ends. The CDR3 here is CASTKPVNTEAFF. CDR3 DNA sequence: TGTGCCAGCACGAAACCAGTGAACACTGAAGCTTTCTTT.